The 23 T cell receptor beta chains reported below all come from one sample, sequenced in a study of cytomegalovirus exposure and HLA in healthy donors. The PCR was carried out with 60 Vbeta primers and 13 Jbeta primers. Profiled with immunoSEQ multiplex PCR; TCRdb holds only in-frame clones, not every one. Of more than 110,000 clones listed, more than 60% are singletons. The specimen was PBMCs. These receptors originate from a male donor in good health and CMV-seronegative.

The chain joins TRBV5-6 to TRBJ1-5, with unresolved D. Germline CDR1 SGHDT, CDR2 YYEEEE. This CDR3 has 13 amino acids. V lost 0 bases and J lost 5, with 6 bases in between. The CDR3 region is CASSLGDDQPQHF. CDR3 DNA sequence: TGTGCCAGCAGCTTGGGAGATGATCAGCCCCAGCATTTT.

The chain links TRBV30 to TRBJ1-2; no firm D call. The V end was cut by 3 bases, the J end by 4 bases, with 6 bases between. From germline, CDR1 is GTSNPN and CDR2 SVGIG (reference sequence). This CDR3 region has 11 residues. CDR3 amino acids: CAWRATYGYTF. The CDR3 DNA reads as TGTGCCTGGAGGGCCACCTATGGCTACACCTTC.

V usage is TRBV29-1 and J usage is TRBJ2-7; 8 bases fit TRBD1. The CDR3 loop spans 12 amino acids. Germline CDR1 SQVTM, CDR2 ANQGSEA. The V gene end was trimmed by 7 bases and the J gene end by 5 bases; junction bases not matched to a gene: 7. CDR3: CSAWTGRNEQYF. CDR3 in DNA: TGCAGCGCCTGGACAGGGCGTAACGAGCAGTACTTC.

Comments on this clone: Other DNA sequences within the sample encode an identical CDR3. The chain joins TRBV4-1 to TRBJ2-1, with 9 nucleotides matching TRBD2. The germline V gene has CDR1 MGHRA and CDR2 YSYEKL. V gave up 0 bases and J gave up 12 bases; unmatched junction bases: 6. The CDR3 runs to 14 residues. CDR3 nucleotides: TGCGCCAGCAGCCAAGATCCCCTAGCGGGACGGCAGTTCTTC. Translated, it gives CASSQDPLAGRQFF.

The chain couples TRBV7-2 to TRBJ1-1, with TRBD1 as a possible D gene (5 bases). This CDR3 has 13 residues. Germline values: CDR1 SGHTA, CDR2 FQGNSA. The V and J ends lost 3 bases and 4 bases respectively, with 9 bases between them. The CDR3 region is CASSFGGGTEAFF. CDR3 DNA sequence: TGTGCCAGCAGCTTCGGGGGGGGCACTGAAGCTTTCTTT.

V is TRBV2 and J is TRBJ2-7, with 9 nucleotides matching TRBD2. The CDR3 runs 13 residues. CDR1 and CDR2 from the germline V gene are SNHLY and FYNNEI. Germline trimming cut 6 bases from V and 8 bases from J; bases unmatched to any gene: 8. Here the CDR3 reads CASRGTSFFQQYF. CDR3 nucleotides: TGTGCCAGCAGGGGGACTAGCTTTTTCCAGCAGTACTTC.

This clone was seen many times. V usage is TRBV4-2 and J usage is TRBJ1-2; D is ambiguous. Germline CDR1 LGHNA, CDR2 YNFKEQ. V lost 0 bases to trimming and J lost 5 bases, with 13 bases between them. The length of the CDR3 is 15 residues. For the CDR3, the DNA is TGTGCCAGCAGCCAAGATCAGAACAGTGGGTATGGCTACACCTTC. Its translation is CASSQDQNSGYGYTF.

This clone was picked up a small number of times. The chain is built from TRBV11-2 and TRBJ2-1; D perhaps matches TRBD2 (5 bases). CDR3 length equals 14 residues. V was trimmed by 5 bases and J by 3 bases, leaving 11 bases between them. CDR1 and CDR2 from the germline V gene are SGHAT and FQNNGV. The CDR3: CASSHYGIYNEQFF. The CDR3 region has the DNA TGTGCCAGCAGCCACTACGGGATCTACAATGAGCAGTTCTTC.

The chain combines TRBV5-1 with TRBJ1-2; D possibly corresponds to TRBD1 (5 bases). CDR1 SGHRS and CDR2 YFSETQ come from the germline V gene. The CDR3 runs to 12 residues. V was trimmed by 4 bases and J by 4 bases, leaving 8 bases between them. The DNA of the CDR3 is TGCGCCAGCAGCCAGGGCGCCTATGGCTACACCTTC. This codes for CASSQGAYGYTF.

In its sample, this clone was seen a few times. The chain couples TRBV28 to TRBJ2-7; TRBD1 is a possible D gene (6 bases). This CDR3 is 15 amino acids long. Trimming stripped 6 bases from V and 2 bases from J, with 17 bases between. The germline gives CDR1 MDHEN, CDR2 SYDVKM. The CDR3 sequence is CASRYAGTSTYEQYF. CDR3 sequence (DNA): TGTGCCAGCAGGTACGCCGGGACATCAACCTACGAGCAGTACTTC.

The chain is built from TRBV25-1 and TRBJ1-2; TRBD1 aligns across 9 bases. After removal of 5 bases from V and 5 bases from J, the junction contained 3 bases not matched to a gene. The CDR3 sequence is 13 residues long. The germline V gene encodes CDR1 MGHDK and CDR2 SYGVNS. CDR3 in DNA: TGTGCCAGCAGTTCGGACAGGGGTTATGGCTACACCTTC. Protein product: CASSSDRGYGYTF.

The gene calls are TRBV18 and TRBJ1-5; 10 bases align to TRBD1. The CDR3 covers 15 residues. The V gene's germline CDR1 is KGHSH and CDR2 LQKENI. V lost 1 base to trimming and J lost 5 bases; unmatched junction nucleotides: 2. CDR3 DNA sequence: TGTGCCAGCTCACCACTAGGACAGGGGGATCAGCCCCAGCATTTT. Its protein is CASSPLGQGDQPQHF.

This clone was seen just once. J is TRBJ2-3 and V is TRBV13; 7 bases match TRBD1. Trimming cost V 3 bases and J 3 bases; bases outside gene matches: 6. The CDR3 has 15 amino acids. Germline lookup yields CDR1 PRHDT and CDR2 FYEKMQ (reference sequence). This chain's CDR3 is CASSFRTGVTDTQYF. The CDR3 nucleotides are TGTGCCAGCAGCTTCAGGACAGGCGTTACAGATACGCAGTATTTT.

The rearrangement links TRBV5-4 to TRBJ1-1; D unresolved. There are 13 residues in the CDR3. The V gene lost 0 bases and the J gene lost 3 bases, with 6 bases spanning the gap. CDR1 is SGHNT and CDR2 is YYREEE in the germline V gene (reference sequence). The CDR3 protein is CASSLVADTEAFF. The CDR3 nucleotides are TGTGCCAGCAGCTTGGTGGCAGACACTGAAGCTTTCTTT.

This clone occurred a few times. The chain is built from TRBV5-4 and TRBJ2-3; D not resolved. V was pared by 3 bases and J by 3 bases, with 5 bases between. Germline values: CDR1 SGHNT, CDR2 YYREEE (reference sequence). This CDR3 comprises 12 residues. The CDR3 spells CASSSETDTQYF. Written as DNA, the CDR3 is TGTGCCAGCAGCTCGGAGACAGATACGCAGTATTTT.

The genes are TRBV30 and TRBJ1-5, with D maybe TRBD1 (6 bases). The CDR3 totals 14 residues. Germline lookup yields CDR1 GTSNPN and CDR2 SVGIG (reference sequence). V was clipped by 0 bases and J by 3 bases, with 9 bases between them. The DNA of the CDR3 is TGTGCCTGGAGTGTACTGGGGGCCAATCAGCCCCAGCATTTT. Amino acids: CAWSVLGANQPQHF.

This chain joins TRBV9 and TRBJ2-2, with 12 nucleotides matching TRBD2. With V trimmed by 7 bases and J by 4 bases, 8 bases remained unmatched. The CDR3 runs to 16 residues. The germline V gene encodes CDR1 SGDLS and CDR2 YYNGEE. The CDR3 loop is CASGLAGTPTTGELFF. The CDR3 bases are TGTGCCAGCGGACTAGCGGGAACCCCGACCACCGGGGAGCTGTTTTTT. The full variable domain, with the rest looked up from reference TRBV9 and TRBJ2-2, is DSGVTQTPKHLITATGQRVTLRCSPRSGDLSVYWYQQSLDQGLQFLIQYYNGEERAKGNILERFSAQQFPDLHSELNLSSLELGDSALYFCASGLAGTPTTGELFFGEGSRLTVL.

This clone appeared once. This chain joins TRBV5-4 and TRBJ2-7; TRBD1 aligns across 8 bases. The CDR3 has 14 residues. The germline V gene encodes CDR1 SGHNT and CDR2 YYREEE (reference sequence). The J segment lost 3 bases and the V segment lost 4 bases, leaving 6 bases of the junction unmatched. CDR3 region: CASSEGQGVYEQYF. The CDR3 DNA reads as TGTGCCAGCAGCGAAGGACAGGGTGTCTACGAGCAGTACTTC.

The chain links TRBV6-1 to TRBJ2-7; 11 bases line up with TRBD2. V was clipped by 6 bases and J by 2 bases; unmatched bases: 6. The CDR3 consists of 15 residues. CDR1 is MNHNS, CDR2 SASEGT, per germline. This chain's CDR3 is CASSVTSGRTYEQYF. DNA for the CDR3: TGTGCCAGCAGCGTCACTAGCGGGAGAACCTACGAGCAGTACTTC.

This clone was found once. This sequence joins TRBV6-1 and TRBJ2-1; TRBD2 matches at 9 bases. CDR1 is MNHNS, CDR2 SASEGT, per germline. The CDR3 is 16 amino acids. With 3 bases clipped from V and 3 bases from J, the junction kept 6 bases outside the gene matches. The CDR3 coding sequence is TGTGCCAGCAGTGACCCACTAGCGGGTCACTACAATGAGCAGTTCTTC. This encodes CASSDPLAGHYNEQFF.

A single count supports this clone. V gene TRBV30 combines with J gene TRBJ1-5; D not resolved. The germline gives CDR1 GTSNPN, CDR2 SVGIG (reference sequence). CDR3 length: 12 residues. V lost 4 bases and J lost 10, with 14 bases in between. CDR3: CAWNEGLGPQHF. For the CDR3, the DNA is TGTGCCTGGAACGAGGGCCTTGGTCCCCAGCATTTT.

This chain uses TRBV19 with TRBJ1-5, with no clear D. V was trimmed by 3 bases and J by 4 bases, leaving 19 bases between them. CDR3 size: 17 residues. The germline V gene has CDR1 LNHDA and CDR2 SQIVND (reference sequence). Here the CDR3 DNA reads TGTGCCAGTAGTATCCTACTTGCAGGTTTAAGGAATCAGCCCCAGCATTTT. Translation gives CASSILLAGLRNQPQHF.

The chain links TRBV4-1 to TRBJ2-7; 7 bases agree with TRBD2. This CDR3 has 16 residues. V lost 0 bases and J lost 2; bases outside the gene matches: 7. CDR1 is MGHRA and CDR2 is YSYEKL in the germline V gene. CDR3 residues: CASSQDGGGTPYEQYF. The DNA of the CDR3 is TGCGCCAGCAGCCAAGATGGGGGGGGAACCCCCTACGAGCAGTACTTC.